This is a list of T cell receptor beta chains from one sample in a study of blood T cell repertoires in COVID-19. Measured with immunoSEQ multiplex PCR; TCRdb has only the in-frame clones, and not every one. The sample yields about 76,000 clones, approximately 85% seen once. Source material: peripheral blood. The receptors here all came from a man between 60 and 75 years old with COVID-19, enrolled during active disease. CDR3s include the opening cysteine and the closing phenylalanine or tryptophan. Each record gives: clone size, V gene, J gene, D gene, CDR3 DNA, CDR3 protein. D genes are given only for firm matches. Rows may omit the clone size; those that give it use once, few, many or a size class.

NA	TRBV11-3	TRBJ2-1	TRBD1	TGTGCCAGCAGCCGGGACAGCTACTACAATGAGCAGTTCTTC	CASSRDSYYNEQFF
NA	TRBV19	TRBJ2-3	NA	TGTGCCAGTAGTTCCTCAGAGGATTGGGATACGCAGTATTTT	CASSSSEDWDTQYF
NA	TRBV7-9	TRBJ1-1	TRBD1	TGTGCCAGCAGCCAGGGACAGGGGATTGAAGCTTTCTTT	CASSQGQGIEAFF
NA	TRBV30	TRBJ1-1	NA	TGTGCCTGGGCGGCAGGGATAGGCACTGAAGCTTTCTTT	CAWAAGIGTEAFF
NA	TRBV6-1	TRBJ1-1	NA	TGTGCCAGCAGTGAACATTTAGACAGCATCATGAACACTGAAGCTTTCTTT	CASSEHLDSIMNTEAFF
NA	TRBV18	TRBJ2-1	TRBD2	TGTGCCAGCTCCCCCCCTTGGGGGGGCTACAATGAGCAGTTCTTC	CASSPPWGGYNEQFF
NA	TRBV4-2	TRBJ2-1	NA	TGTGCCAGCAGCCAAGGGTATGCGGGTCTGAGCTCCTACAATGAGCAGTTCTTC	CASSQGYAGLSSYNEQFF
NA	TRBV6-5	TRBJ2-5	TRBD1	TGTGCCAGCAGTTACCTCAGGGGGTCCGGGGAGACCCAGTACTTC	CASSYLRGSGETQYF
NA	TRBV3-1/TRBV3-2	TRBJ2-5	TRBD2	TGTGCCAGCAGCGGGCTAGCGGGAGGGCGAGAGACCCAGTACTTC	CASSGLAGGRETQYF
few	TRBV6-5	TRBJ1-2	NA	TGTGCCAGCAGTACACCGGGACTATTCTGGGGCTACACCTTC	CASSTPGLFWGYTF